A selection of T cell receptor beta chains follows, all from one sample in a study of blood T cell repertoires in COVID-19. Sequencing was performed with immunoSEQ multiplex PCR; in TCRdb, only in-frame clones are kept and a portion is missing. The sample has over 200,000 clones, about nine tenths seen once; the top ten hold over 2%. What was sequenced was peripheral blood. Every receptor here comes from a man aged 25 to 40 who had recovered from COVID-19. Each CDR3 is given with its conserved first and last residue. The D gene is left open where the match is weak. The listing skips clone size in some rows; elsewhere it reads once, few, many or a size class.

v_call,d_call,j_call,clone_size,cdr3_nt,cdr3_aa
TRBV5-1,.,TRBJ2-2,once,TGCGCCAGCAGCTGGACAGCGAACACCGGGGAGCTGTTTTTT,CASSWTANTGELFF
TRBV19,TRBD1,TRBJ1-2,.,TGTGCCAGTAGTTTACAGGGGTTACCCATCTATGGCTACACCTTC,CASSLQGLPIYGYTF
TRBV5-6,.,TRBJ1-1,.,TGTGCCAGCAGCTTGTCGGTAAACACTGAAGCTTTCTTT,CASSLSVNTEAFF
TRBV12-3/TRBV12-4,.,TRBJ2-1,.,TGTGCCAGCAGTTTGAACCAATTTAGAGAGCAGTTCTTC,CASSLNQFREQFF
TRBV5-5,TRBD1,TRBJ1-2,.,TGTGCCAGCAGGCCGGGACAGGGGTTAATTTATGGCTACACCTTC,CASRPGQGLIYGYTF
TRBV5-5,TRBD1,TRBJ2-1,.,TGTGCCAGCAGTTGGACAGGGAATAATGAGCAGTTCTTC,CASSWTGNNEQFF
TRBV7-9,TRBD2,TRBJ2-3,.,TGTGCCAGCAGCTCCCGACTAGCTACGCAGTATTTT,CASSSRLATQYF
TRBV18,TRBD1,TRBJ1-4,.,TGTGCCAGCCTCCAGGGGGCTAATGAAAAACTGTTTTTT,CASLQGANEKLFF
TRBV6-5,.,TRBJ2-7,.,TGTGCCAGCAGGGCCGGGACTGAGGGCGACGAGCAGTACTTC,CASRAGTEGDEQYF
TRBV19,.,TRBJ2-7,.,TGTGCCAGCCGGCCGACAGATATCTACGAGCAGTACTTC,CASRPTDIYEQYF
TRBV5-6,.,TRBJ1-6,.,TGTGCCAGCAGCGGGGGCGGGGGAACGGGATCACCCCTCCACTTT,CASSGGGGTGSPLHF
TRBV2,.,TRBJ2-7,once,TGTGCCAGCAGTGAAACAAGAAACAGGGCCTACGAGCAGTACTTC,CASSETRNRAYEQYF
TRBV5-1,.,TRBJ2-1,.,TGCGCCAGCAGCGCAGGGACTTCTACCGTTGAGCAGTTCTTC,CASSAGTSTVEQFF
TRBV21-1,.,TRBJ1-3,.,TGTGCCAGCAGCAAACGGACAGGGAGCATCGCGGCTGGAAACACCATATATTTT,CASSKRTGSIAAGNTIYF
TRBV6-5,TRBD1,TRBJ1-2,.,TGTGCCAGCAGTCACGGACAGGGGGGGTATGGCTACACCTTC,CASSHGQGGYGYTF
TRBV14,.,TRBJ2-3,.,TGTGCCAGCAGCCAAGAATTCAATACGCAGTATTTT,CASSQEFNTQYF
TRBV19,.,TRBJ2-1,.,TGTGCCAGTGATCAGGGTAACCGTTACAATGAGCAGTTCTTC,CASDQGNRYNEQFF
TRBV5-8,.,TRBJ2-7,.,TGTGCCAGCAGCTTGGCCCCGTCTAGCTTTTCCCCCGAGCAGTACTTC,CASSLAPSSFSPEQYF
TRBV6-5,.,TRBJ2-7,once,TGTGCCAGCCGCGGACAGACAACCTACGAGCAGTACTTC,CASRGQTTYEQYF
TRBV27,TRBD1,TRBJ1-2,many,TGTGCCAGCACTCCGGGACAGGGGTTGGATGGCTACACCTTC,CASTPGQGLDGYTF
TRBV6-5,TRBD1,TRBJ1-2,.,TGTGCCAGCAGTTACGCGGGACAGGGGAACTATGGCTACACCTTC,CASSYAGQGNYGYTF
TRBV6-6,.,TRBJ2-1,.,TGTGCCAGCAGTTACCCTGAGCCTTCCAATGAGCAGTTCTTC,CASSYPEPSNEQFF
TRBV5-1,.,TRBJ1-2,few,TGCGCCAGCAGCTGGAACCCCAGGGGCTCGTCTGGCTACACCTTC,CASSWNPRGSSGYTF